In this sample, the clone carrying this T cell receptor beta chain turned up a few times. The antigen is undetermined. Germline V lookup: CDR1 SGHTA, CDR2 FQGNSA. The length of the CDR3 is 15 residues. V lost 2 bases and J lost 5; bases outside the gene matches: 6. Template-switching 5'RACE yielded the TCR cDNA; a universal primer site and UMIs were added in the process. Using its own MiXCR run on the 5' RACE reads, TCRdb lists one record per CDR3 protein. Of 110,000 to 150,000 distinct CDR3 sequences listed, under 7% are singletons. This sample was included in a study of T cells after yellow fever vaccination. On the study more broadly: Low-cell-number fractions underwent preparation using SMART-Seq v4 Ultra Low Input. Overall study results and limits: In post-booster samples, most primary-vaccination clones reappeared (about 95% CD4, 88% CD8). Weaker, the secondary response peaked sooner, at day 5 versus 15.

The TCR originated in a man aged 25 to 45 who received the YFV17D yellow fever vaccine. The sequenced sample was CD4+ T cells sorted from PBMCs, obtained 10 days after the yellow fever booster vaccination. The rearrangement uses TRBV7-2 and TRBJ2-1, with 7 bases aligning to TRBD2. The CDR3 sequence is CASSLPGLRNNEQFF. The CDR3 region has the DNA TGTGCCAGCAGCTTACCGGGACTAAGGAACAATGAGCAGTTCTTC.